The clone carrying this TCR beta chain was counted a few times. CDR1 is GTSNPN and CDR2 is SVGIG in the germline V gene (reference sequence). This CDR3 is built from 13 residues. V shed 6 bases and J 2 bases; nucleotides not matched to a gene: 3. Clones were read by immunoSEQ multiplex PCR, and TCRdb kept only the in-frame ones, dropping some. The sample comprises under 45,000 clones, about 84% of which are singletons, and just over 3% rests with the top ten. This sample was taken from a study of blood T cell repertoires in COVID-19. The specimen sequenced was peripheral blood. This sequence originates from a man between 70 and 80 years old with COVID-19, enrolled during active disease. The V and J genes are TRBV30 and TRBJ1-3; 8 nucleotides match TRBD1. The CDR3 DNA follows: TGTGCCTGTGCGACAGGGGCTGGAAACACCATATATTTT. The encoded protein is CACATGAGNTIYF.